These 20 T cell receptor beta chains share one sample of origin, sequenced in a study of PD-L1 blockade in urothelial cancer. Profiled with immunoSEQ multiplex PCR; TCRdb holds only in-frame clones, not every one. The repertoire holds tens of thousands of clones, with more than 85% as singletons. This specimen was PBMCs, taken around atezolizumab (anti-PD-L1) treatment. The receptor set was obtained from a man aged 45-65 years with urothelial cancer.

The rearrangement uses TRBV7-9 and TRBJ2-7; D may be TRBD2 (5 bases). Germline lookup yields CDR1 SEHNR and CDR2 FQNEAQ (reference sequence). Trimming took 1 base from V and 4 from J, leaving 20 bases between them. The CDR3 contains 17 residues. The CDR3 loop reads CASSLEKGGRGVYEQYF. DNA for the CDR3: TGTGCCAGCAGCTTAGAAAAGGGTGGGAGAGGCGTTTACGAGCAGTACTTC.

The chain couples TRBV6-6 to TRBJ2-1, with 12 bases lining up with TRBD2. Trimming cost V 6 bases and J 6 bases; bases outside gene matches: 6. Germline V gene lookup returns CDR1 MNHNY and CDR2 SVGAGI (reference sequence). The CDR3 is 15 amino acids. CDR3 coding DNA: TGTGCCAGCAGGCCCGGACTAGCGGGGACCAATGAGCAGTTCTTC. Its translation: CASRPGLAGTNEQFF.

CDR3 residues: CASSQDRLAGSYEQYF. CDR3 nucleotides: TGTGCCAGCAGCCAAGATCGTCTAGCGGGGTCCTACGAGCAGTACTTC. The chain links TRBV4-2 to TRBJ2-7, with 9 bases fitting TRBD2. V gave up 0 bases and J gave up 1 base; unmatched junction bases: 4. The CDR3 loop spans 16 amino acids. Germline loops: CDR1 LGHNA, CDR2 YNFKEQ.

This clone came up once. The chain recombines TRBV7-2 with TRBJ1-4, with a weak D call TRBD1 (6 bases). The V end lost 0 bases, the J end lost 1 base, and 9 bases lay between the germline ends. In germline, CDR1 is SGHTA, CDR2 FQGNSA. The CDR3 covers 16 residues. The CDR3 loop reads CASSLAAQGTNEKLFF. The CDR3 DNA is TGTGCCAGCAGCTTAGCGGCACAGGGAACTAATGAAAAACTGTTTTTT.

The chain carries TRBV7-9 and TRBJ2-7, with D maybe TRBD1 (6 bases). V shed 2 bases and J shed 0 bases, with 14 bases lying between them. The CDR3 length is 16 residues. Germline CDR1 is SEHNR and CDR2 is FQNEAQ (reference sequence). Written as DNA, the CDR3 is TGTGCCAGCAGCTTAAGTCGACGGGACAACTCCTACGAGCAGTACTTC. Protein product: CASSLSRRDNSYEQYF.

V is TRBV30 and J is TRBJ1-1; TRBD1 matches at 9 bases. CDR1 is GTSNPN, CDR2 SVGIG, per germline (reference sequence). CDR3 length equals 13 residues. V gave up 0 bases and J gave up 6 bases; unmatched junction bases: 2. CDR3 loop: CAWSVQGAAEAFF. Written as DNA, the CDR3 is TGTGCCTGGAGTGTACAGGGGGCGGCTGAAGCTTTCTTT. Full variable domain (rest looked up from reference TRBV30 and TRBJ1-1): SQTIHQWPATLVQPVGSPLSLECTVEGTSNPNLYWYRQAAGRGLQLLFYSVGIGQISSEVPQNLSASRPQDRQFILSSKKLLLSDSGFYLCAWSVQGAAEAFFGQGTRLTVV.

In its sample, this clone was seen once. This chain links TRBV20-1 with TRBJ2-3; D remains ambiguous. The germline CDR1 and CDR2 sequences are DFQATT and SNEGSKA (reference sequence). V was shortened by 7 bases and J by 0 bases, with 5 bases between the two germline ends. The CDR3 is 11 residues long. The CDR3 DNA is TGCAGTGGAGGTAGCACAGATACGCAGTATTTT. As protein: CSGGSTDTQYF.

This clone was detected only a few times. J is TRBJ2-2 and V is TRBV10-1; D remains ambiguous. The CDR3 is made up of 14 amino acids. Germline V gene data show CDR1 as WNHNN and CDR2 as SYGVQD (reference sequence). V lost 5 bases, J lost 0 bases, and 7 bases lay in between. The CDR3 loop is CASSNFPNTGELFF. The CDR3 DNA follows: TGCGCCAGCAGTAACTTCCCGAACACCGGGGAGCTGTTTTTT.

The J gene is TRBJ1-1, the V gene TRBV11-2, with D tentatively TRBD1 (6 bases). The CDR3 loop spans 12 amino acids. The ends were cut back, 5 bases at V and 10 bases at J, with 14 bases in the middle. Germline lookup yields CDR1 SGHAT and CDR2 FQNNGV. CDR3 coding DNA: TGTGCCAGCAGCCCCCTACAGGGACGAGCTTTCTTT. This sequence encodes CASSPLQGRAFF.

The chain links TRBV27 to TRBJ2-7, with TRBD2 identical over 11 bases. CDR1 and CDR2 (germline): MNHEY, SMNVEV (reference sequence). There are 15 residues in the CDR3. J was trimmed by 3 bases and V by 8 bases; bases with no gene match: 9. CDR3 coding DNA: TGTGCCAGCCGCGCCGGGACTAGCGGCCTCTACGAGCAGTACTTC. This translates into CASRAGTSGLYEQYF.

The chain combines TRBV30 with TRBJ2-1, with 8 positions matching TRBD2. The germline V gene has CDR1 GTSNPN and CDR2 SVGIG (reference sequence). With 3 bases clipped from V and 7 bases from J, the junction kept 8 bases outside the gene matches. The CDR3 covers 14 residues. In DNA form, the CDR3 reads TGTGCCTGGAGGAGGCGGGGGGCCCCGAATGAGCAGTTCTTC. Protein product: CAWRRRGAPNEQFF.

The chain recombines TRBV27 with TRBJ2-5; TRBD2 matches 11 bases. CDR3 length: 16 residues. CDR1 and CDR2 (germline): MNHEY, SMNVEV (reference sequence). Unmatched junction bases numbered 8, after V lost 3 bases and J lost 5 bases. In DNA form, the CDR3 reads TGTGCCAGCAGTTTTGGCCTAGCGGGGGGTCAGGAGACCCAGTACTTC. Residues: CASSFGLAGGQETQYF.

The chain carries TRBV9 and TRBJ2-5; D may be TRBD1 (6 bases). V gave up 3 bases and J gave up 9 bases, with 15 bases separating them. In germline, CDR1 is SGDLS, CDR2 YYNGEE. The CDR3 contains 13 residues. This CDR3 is CASSGQGQGAQYF. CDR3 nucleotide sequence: TGTGCCAGCAGCGGCCAGGGGCAGGGAGCCCAGTACTTC.

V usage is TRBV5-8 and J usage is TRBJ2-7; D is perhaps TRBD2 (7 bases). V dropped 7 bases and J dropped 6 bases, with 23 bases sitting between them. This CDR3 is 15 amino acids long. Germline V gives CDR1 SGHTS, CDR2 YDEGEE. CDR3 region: CASRSGAGASGEQYF. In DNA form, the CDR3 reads TGTGCCAGCCGAAGCGGGGCGGGGGCGTCGGGCGAGCAGTACTTC.

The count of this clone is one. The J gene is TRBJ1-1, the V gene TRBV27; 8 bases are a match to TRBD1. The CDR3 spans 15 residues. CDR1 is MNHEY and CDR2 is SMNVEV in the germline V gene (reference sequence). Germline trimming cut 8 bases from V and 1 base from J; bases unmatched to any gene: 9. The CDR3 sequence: CASGHLGQANTEAFF. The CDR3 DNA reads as TGTGCCAGCGGGCACCTGGGACAGGCGAACACTGAAGCTTTCTTT.

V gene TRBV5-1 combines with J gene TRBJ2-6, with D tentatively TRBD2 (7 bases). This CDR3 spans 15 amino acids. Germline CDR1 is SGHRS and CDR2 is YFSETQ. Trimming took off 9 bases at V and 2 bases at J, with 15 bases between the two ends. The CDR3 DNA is TGCGCCACCGGACTAGACAGGACTGGGGCCAACGTCCTGACTTTC. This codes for CATGLDRTGANVLTF.

CDR3 sequence reads: CASRHAWDTQYF. DNA of the CDR3: TGTGCCAGCAGACACGCTTGGGATACGCAGTATTTT. The chain joins TRBV7-8 to TRBJ2-3; D uncertain. Trimming pared 6 bases from V and 6 bases from J, leaving 10 bases between. CDR3 length equals 12 residues. Germline CDR1 reads SGHVS; CDR2 reads FQNEAQ.

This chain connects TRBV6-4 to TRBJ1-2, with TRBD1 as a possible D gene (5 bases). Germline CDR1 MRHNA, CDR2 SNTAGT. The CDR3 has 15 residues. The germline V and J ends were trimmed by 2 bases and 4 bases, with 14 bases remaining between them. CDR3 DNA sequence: TGTGCCAGCAGTGACCCAAGCTCAGGGCGCTATGGCTACACCTTC. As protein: CASSDPSSGRYGYTF.

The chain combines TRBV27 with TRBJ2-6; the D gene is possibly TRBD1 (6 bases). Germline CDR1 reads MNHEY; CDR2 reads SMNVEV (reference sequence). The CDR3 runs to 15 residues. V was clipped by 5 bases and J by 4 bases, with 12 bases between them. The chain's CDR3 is CASSLQGTGANVLTF. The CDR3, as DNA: TGTGCCAGCAGTCTACAGGGAACAGGGGCCAACGTCCTGACTTTC. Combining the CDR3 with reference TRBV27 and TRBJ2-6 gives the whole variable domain EAQVTQNPRYLITVTGKKLTVTCSQNMNHEYMSWYRQDPGLGLRQIYYSMNVEVTDKGDVPEGYKVSRKEKRNFPLILESPSPNQTSLYFCASSLQGTGANVLTFGAGSRLTVL.

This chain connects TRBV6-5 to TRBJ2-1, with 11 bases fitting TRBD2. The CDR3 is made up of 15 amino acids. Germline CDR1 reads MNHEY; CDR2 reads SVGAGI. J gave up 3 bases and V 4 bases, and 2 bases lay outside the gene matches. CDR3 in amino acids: CASSLTSGIYNEQFF. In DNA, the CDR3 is TGTGCCAGCAGTTTGACTAGCGGGATCTACAATGAGCAGTTCTTC.